A selection of T cell receptor beta chains follows, all from one sample in a study of TIL therapy for anti-PD-1-resistant metastatic lung cancer. Only in-frame clones appear in the TCRdb table, and some are missing; sequencing was by immunoSEQ multiplex PCR. Of 54,000 or so clones in the sample, more than 75% were seen once. This material consisted of blood, taken at baseline. The receptors here all came from a person aged 25-85 years with non-small cell lung cancer. Each CDR3 is given without its conserved first and last residue. Part of the rows lack a size; the others show once, few, many or a class for expanded clones.

-,TRBV11-2,ASGGQAGTEAF
-,TRBV7-3,ASTHGHSNTEAF
-,TRBV18,ASSPAFPLQNTVISRQGAEKLF
-,TRBV5-6,ASSWAGGYSNQPQH
-,TRBV27,ASSFLQGAEAF
-,TRBV24-1,ATSDRTSGRVHEQF
-,TRBV18,ASSPPLGDGDEQF
-,TRBV27,ASSPGPAGRRTSGANVLT
-,TRBV4-1,ASSQPWDLRGGAF
-,TRBV5-4,ASSLGLAGFTEQY
-,TRBV9,ASSETGFSYEQY
-,TRBV6-5,ASSLSGAAWGYT
-,TRBV7-3,ASSLAGGEQF
-,TRBV2,ARDGNTEAF
-,TRBV19,ASSDQGANQPQH
once,TRBV30,AWSDAAIRGKAF
-,TRBV7-3,ASGPRGGELF
-,TRBV19,ASRWGQGNTEAF
-,TRBV10-3,ASSTGPNTEAF
-,TRBV18,ASSPIFTEAF
-,TRBV24-1,ATSDTGTPDTGELF
-,TRBV3-1/TRBV3-2,ASSHYGGRNTEAF
-,TRBV6-1,ASSEALGTYEQY
-,TRBV5-1,ASSLELLNTEAF
-,TRBV10-3,AIAADTNEKLF
once,TRBV9,ASSVGYGYGYT